This T cell receptor beta chain was recovered during a study of T-cell memory formation after mild COVID-19. In the study overall: The TCR clusters were mostly specific to one donor. Study-level results: Pre-infection memory contained some responding clones, which suggested that cross-reactive memory had joined.

As to this clonotype: Its cognate antigen is unknown.

The CDR3 spans 13 residues. Per the germline V gene, CDR1 is MNHEY and CDR2 is SVGEGT. The V end was cut by 6 bases, the J end by 0 bases, with 8 bases between. MiXCR was run by TCRdb on the 5' RACE reads, yielding one entry per CDR3 protein. The sample lists 350,000 to 400,000 distinct CDR3 sequences; around 15% were seen once. J is TRBJ1-1 and V is TRBV6-2 or TRBV6-3, with D hard to call. The sample taken for sequencing was PBMCs or a T cell subset sorted from them (not recorded which). This TCR was recovered from a young man who had mild COVID-19 (a few samples of this study predate the infection). Cell type and time point are not known. The CDR3, as DNA: TGTGCCAGCAGCACTCAACTGAACACTGAAGCTTTCTTT. Its translation: CASSTQLNTEAFF.